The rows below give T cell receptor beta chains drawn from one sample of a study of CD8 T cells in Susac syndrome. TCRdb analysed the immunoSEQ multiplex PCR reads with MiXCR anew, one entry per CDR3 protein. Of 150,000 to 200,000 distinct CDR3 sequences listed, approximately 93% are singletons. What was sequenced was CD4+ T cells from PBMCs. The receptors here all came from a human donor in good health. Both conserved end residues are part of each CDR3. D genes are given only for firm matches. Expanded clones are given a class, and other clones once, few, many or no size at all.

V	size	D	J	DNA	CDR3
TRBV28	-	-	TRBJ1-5	TGTGCCAGCACGGCAGGTGGGAACAATCAGCCCCAGCATTTT	CASTAGGNNQPQHF
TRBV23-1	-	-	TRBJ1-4	TGCGCCAGCACCAGGGAACAACTAATGAAAAAACTGTTTTTT	CASTREQLMKKLFF
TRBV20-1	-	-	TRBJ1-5	TGCAGTGCTCCCGGGCCGGGGGGCGCGGTACGGAATCAGCCCCAGCATTTT	CSAPGPGGAVRNQPQHF
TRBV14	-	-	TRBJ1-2	TGTGCCAGCAGCCAAGCCTTCCTCGGGTGGAACTATGGCTACACCTTC	CASSQAFLGWNYGYTF
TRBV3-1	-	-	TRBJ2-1	TGTGCCAGCAGCCAAGATCTTGTCCAGGGTGTCAATGAGCAGTTCTTC	CASSQDLVQGVNEQFF
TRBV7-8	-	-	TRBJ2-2	TGTGCCAGCAGCCCTCGTGGGGAGAACACCGGGGAGCTGTTTTTT	CASSPRGENTGELFF
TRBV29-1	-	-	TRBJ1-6	TGCAGCGCGACTCAGAGCTCCAATTCACCCCTCCACTTT	CSATQSSNSPLHF
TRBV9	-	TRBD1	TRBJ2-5	TGTGCCAGCAGTTCGTGGGACAGGGACTTGGAGACCCAGTACTTC	CASSSWDRDLETQYF
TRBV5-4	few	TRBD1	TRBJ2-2	TGTGCCAGCAGCTTTGGACAGGGGGGCACCGGGGAGCTGTTTTTT	CASSFGQGGTGELFF
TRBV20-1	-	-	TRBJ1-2	TGCAGTGCTAGAGATGATGGGGGGGGCTACACCTTC	CSARDDGGGYTF
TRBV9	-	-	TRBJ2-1	TGTGCCAGCAGCGTAGGTCAGGGGTCCTACAATGAGCAGTTCTTC	CASSVGQGSYNEQFF
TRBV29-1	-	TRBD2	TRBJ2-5	TGCAGCGTTGAACCAGCGGGGGTTGCAGAGACCCAGTACTTC	CSVEPAGVAETQYF
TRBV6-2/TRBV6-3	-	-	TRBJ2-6	TGTGCCAGCAACTCAGGAGCCTCTGGGGCCAACGTCCTGACTTTC	CASNSGASGANVLTF
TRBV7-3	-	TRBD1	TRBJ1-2	TGTGCCAGCAGCTTGGGCAGGGGGTTTTACTACACCTTC	CASSLGRGFYYTF